This TCR beta chain stems from a study of beta chain features in type 1 diabetes. The germline gives CDR1 SGHAT, CDR2 FQNNGV. V dropped 2 bases and J dropped 4; count of bases not matched to a gene: 5. The CDR3 extends over 16 amino acids. Expressed TCRB transcripts were sequenced because the entire RNA isolate underwent reverse transcription. Libraries were prepared by immunoSEQ multiplex PCR; TCRdb keeps only in-frame clonotypes and omits some of them. Of 810,000 or so clones listed, 15% to 20% are singletons. The clonotype comes from a young woman in good health. The chain couples TRBV11-2 to TRBJ2-2; TRBD1 matches 9 bases. Sequencing was carried out using naive CD4+ T cells from blood. The CDR3 here is CASSLLLDRGTGELFF. In nucleotides, the CDR3 is TGTGCCAGCAGCTTACTGTTGGACAGGGGCACCGGGGAGCTGTTTTTT.